This is a list of T cell receptor beta chains from one sample in a study of tumor-infiltrating lymphocytes in primary liver carcinoma. TCRdb called the multiplex PCR reads again in MiXCR, with one record for every CDR3 protein. Seen here are about 41,000 distinct CDR3 sequences, approximately 73% observed once, and the top ten hold under 20%. Specimen: liver tumor tissue from sampling region 2. All receptors derive from a man aged 40-49 years with primary liver carcinoma and hepatitis B virus infection. Both conserved end residues are part of each CDR3.

TRBV5-4	CASNLGGMGTGTQYF
TRBV15	CATSSDGGGLQETQYF
TRBV6-5	CVSRGYRETQYF
TRBV11-2	CASSPRGGPYERYF
TRBV29-1	CSVVRGRVNTEAFF
TRBV29-1	CSDYRGAFF
TRBV11-2	CASCLRLAGDSSETQYF
TRBV5-1	CASRESSGSSTDTRYF
TRBV4-1	CASSQVFQDSGANVLTF
TRBV5-1	CASSPDRVSYGYTF
TRBV30	CAWSNQGREKLFF
TRBV6-5	CASCYVRKSGTEAFF
TRBV29-1	CSVAPAGLHEQYF